A few counts support the clone carrying this T cell receptor (beta chain). The source of the sample is a study of blood T cell repertoires in COVID-19. Study-level information: Spain, Italy and the United States supplied samples that represented acute and convalescent COVID-19. Nucleic acid was either cDNA or gDNA, and it came from T cells, B-cell-depleted T cells, or PBMCs.

As originally analysed: How many nucleated cells were present was estimated from reference gene primer amplification. Repertoires were generated with immunoSEQ multiplex PCR, while TCRdb's copy carries only in-frame clones and drops some. V, J and clone size are taken as reported in that table, and D and trimming were inferred from the DNA itself. The sample contains 85,000 to 130,000 clones, about four fifths of which appear only once. The CDR3 extends over 18 amino acids. Trimming removed 1 base at V and 0 bases at J, with 13 bases between. The germline gives CDR1 LNHNV, CDR2 YYDKDF (reference sequence).

The V and J genes are TRBV15 and TRBJ2-6; no definite D call. This TCR was sampled from a woman aged 80 or older with active or convalescent COVID-19. The sample was peripheral blood. CDR3 nucleotide sequence: TGTGCCACCAGCAGAGCGAGGAGAGTCTTCTCTGGGGCCAACGTCCTGACTTTC. It translates to CATSRARRVFSGANVLTF. The entire variable domain, with the rest obtained from reference TRBV15 and TRBJ2-6, is as follows: DAMVIQNPRYQVTQFGKPVTLSCSQTLNHNVMYWYQQKSSQAPKLLFHYYDKDFNNEADTPDNFQSRRPNTSFCFLDIRSPGLGDTAMYLCATSRARRVFSGANVLTFGAGSRLTVL.